This entry is about one TCR beta chain. Its cognate antigen is unknown. TCRbeta library construction was performed incorporating unique molecular identifiers. TCRdb passed the PCR reads through MiXCR, listing each CDR3 protein once. The sample yields about 200,000 distinct CDR3 sequences, about a sixth seen once. These data belong to a study of T-cell reconstitution after alpha-beta-depleted transplantation in children. The study's findings and limits: One year post-transplant, T-cell counts and diversity were largely derived from T cells produced anew. High day-60 TCRbeta diversity in some patients came from surviving recipient T cells and thymic progenitors.

The length of the CDR3 is 15 residues. V gave up 1 base and J gave up 4 bases, with 14 bases separating them. The germline V gene has CDR1 LGHNA and CDR2 YSLEER. The sequences come from PBMCs, mostly from graft donor cells, collected 360 days after TCRalphabeta/CD19-depleted stem cell transplant. The chain carries TRBV4-3 and TRBJ2-7; TRBD2 is a possible D gene (6 bases). The TCR comes from a male patient aged 2 to 10 who had a stem cell transplant for acute lymphoblastic leukemia, so the T cells may come from the graft donor. CDR3 in amino acids: CASSQATSALYEQYF. DNA of the CDR3: TGCGCCAGCAGCCAAGCGACTAGTGCTCTGTACGAGCAGTACTTC.